What follows are 26 T cell receptor beta chains derived from one specimen sequenced in a study of cytomegalovirus exposure and HLA in healthy donors (dated by TCRdb to about 2017). Preparation of the library involved the immunoSEQ multiplex PCR assay. A mixture of 60 forward primers for TCR Vbeta segments and 13 reverse primers for TCR Jbeta segments was used in the multiplex PCR. This immuneACCESS table, as held by TCRdb, lists in-frame sequences with V and J called but not all clones. Of the missing ones, under half trace to an unresolved V gene in checked studies; the others have no known cause. Recorded for this sample are 150,000 to 200,000 clones; approximately 81% of them occurred a single time. Clones ranked in the top ten supply 2% to 2.5% of the sample. The sample comprised PBMCs. The receptors were sampled from a woman between 50 and 59 years old in good health and CMV-seronegative.

The chain is built from TRBV14 and TRBJ2-2; D perhaps matches TRBD2 (6 bases). Germline-derived CDR1 and CDR2 are SGHDN and FVKESK. V was clipped by 0 bases and J by 3 bases, with 11 bases between them. The CDR3 is made up of 16 amino acids. CDR3 in DNA: TGTGCCAGCAGCCAAGATGGCGGGATCTACACCGGGGAGCTGTTTTTT. It specifies CASSQDGGIYTGELFF.

The chain carries TRBV28 and TRBJ2-5; the D is unclear. V was shortened by 5 bases and J by 4 bases, with 23 bases between the two germline ends. The CDR3 has 17 residues. Germline CDR1 reads MDHEN; CDR2 reads SYDVKM. In nucleotides, the CDR3 is TGTGCCAGCAGTCCGCGCGCCACCCGTACCCAGGTAGAGACCCAGTACTTC. Protein sequence: CASSPRATRTQVETQYF. Full variable domain (outside the CDR3, taken from reference TRBV28 and TRBJ2-5): DVKVTQSSRYLVKRTGEKVFLECVQDMDHENMFWYRQDPGLGLRLIYFSYDVKMKEKGDIPEGYSVSREKKERFSLILESASTNQTSMYLCASSPRATRTQVETQYFGPGTRLLVL.

V gene TRBV4-3 combines with J gene TRBJ1-2; D might be TRBD1 (5 bases). The germline V gene has CDR1 LGHNA and CDR2 YSLEER. The CDR3 runs to 15 residues. Trimming cost V 0 bases and J 4 bases, with 12 bases left between them. The CDR3 DNA follows: TGCGCCAGCAGCCAAGATGAACAGGAAATCTATGGCTACACCTTC. This translates into CASSQDEQEIYGYTF.

The chain couples TRBV30 to TRBJ1-1, with 7 nucleotides matching TRBD1. V dropped 1 base and J dropped 5; count of bases not matched to a gene: 4. This CDR3 contains 13 residues. The germline V gene has CDR1 GTSNPN and CDR2 SVGIG (reference sequence). The DNA for the CDR3 is TGTGCCTGGAGTGAACAGGGGAATACTGAAGCTTTCTTT. It is translated as CAWSEQGNTEAFF.

J is TRBJ2-5 and V is TRBV2; 7 bases are a match to TRBD1. CDR3 size: 18 residues. Germline CDR1 and CDR2: SNHLY and FYNNEI. V dropped 1 base and J dropped 5; count of bases not matched to a gene: 16. CDR3 region: CASSEVGGQGVARETQYF. CDR3 nucleotide sequence: TGTGCCAGCAGTGAAGTTGGCGGGCAGGGGGTCGCACGGGAGACCCAGTACTTC.

This clone came up a few times. The chain has TRBV7-9 and TRBJ2-7; D possibly corresponds to TRBD2 (5 bases). This CDR3 is built from 14 residues. Trimming removed 1 base at V and 4 bases at J, with 11 bases between. Germline assignment: CDR1 SEHNR and CDR2 FQNEAQ (reference sequence). CDR3 sequence: CASSLELDWYEQYF. The CDR3 DNA is TGTGCCAGCAGCTTAGAACTAGACTGGTACGAGCAGTACTTC.

This rearrangement joins TRBV5-6 to TRBJ2-6; 7 nucleotides align to TRBD2. Per germline, CDR1 SGHDT and CDR2 YYEEEE. Germline trimming cut 4 bases from V and 4 bases from J; bases unmatched to any gene: 11. CDR3 length: 17 residues. CDR3 amino acids: CASSRVVGGSGANVLTF. As DNA, the CDR3 is TGTGCCAGCAGCCGGGTGGTGGGGGGGTCAGGGGCCAACGTCCTGACTTTC.

The rearrangement uses TRBV4-1 and TRBJ2-1; 11 bases line up with TRBD1. With 0 bases clipped from V and 6 bases from J, the junction kept 7 bases outside the gene matches. CDR3 length: 17 amino acids. In germline, CDR1 is MGHRA, CDR2 YSYEKL. The CDR3 DNA follows: TGCGCCAGCAGCCAAGATCTGGGGACAGGGGGTTCCAATGAGCAGTTCTTC. Translated, it gives CASSQDLGTGGSNEQFF.

CDR3 residues: CASSLGQAGANVLTF. CDR3 bases: TGTGCCAGCAGCTTAGGGCAGGCCGGGGCCAACGTCCTGACTTTC. V usage is TRBV7-2 and J usage is TRBJ2-6; D is unresolved. This CDR3 has 15 residues. Trimming stripped 1 base from V and 4 bases from J, with 8 bases between. The V gene's germline CDR1 is SGHTA and CDR2 FQGNSA.

The genes are TRBV27 and TRBJ1-1, with D unresolved. CDR3 length: 13 amino acids. Germline V gene data show CDR1 as MNHEY and CDR2 as SMNVEV (reference sequence). The V gene lost 5 bases and the J gene lost 5 bases, with 12 bases spanning the gap. Written as DNA, the CDR3 is TGTGCCAGCAGTGAGGAATTTGGAACTGAAGCTTTCTTT. Amino acid sequence: CASSEEFGTEAFF.

This clone has just one count. The chain is built from TRBV6-5 and TRBJ2-7, with D unresolved. The CDR3 length is 13 residues. Germline CDR1 reads MNHEY; CDR2 reads SVGAGI. V lost 6 bases to trimming and J lost 1 base, with 10 bases between them. The CDR3, as DNA: TGTGCCAGCAGCAAAGCGCGGTCCTACGAGCAGTACTTC. Translating it yields CASSKARSYEQYF.

This clone has just one count. J is TRBJ1-1 and V is TRBV23-1, with TRBD1 matching 8 bases. TRBV23-1 is marked as an open reading frame, function uncertain. V trimming: 3 bases; J trimming: 3 bases; junction bases outside the gene matches: 15. The CDR3 runs 18 residues. CDR3 residues: CASSHRIAGGKGYTEAFF. Written as DNA, the CDR3 is TGCGCCAGCAGTCATCGGATAGCAGGGGGCAAGGGGTACACTGAAGCTTTCTTT.

The V and J genes are TRBV6-5 and TRBJ2-4; the match to TRBD1 covers 9 bases. Germline CDR1 and CDR2: MNHEY and SVGAGI. Trimming removed 4 bases from V and 5 bases from J; junction bases left unmatched: 9. The CDR3 has 16 amino acids. This chain's CDR3 is CASSSSGTGPQNIQYF. The CDR3 DNA reads TGTGCCAGCAGTTCATCCGGGACAGGGCCCCAAAACATTCAGTACTTC.

This clone showed up just once. The genes are TRBV27 and TRBJ2-1; 11 bases agree with TRBD2. The CDR3 extends over 15 amino acids. J lost 7 bases, V lost 5 bases, and 7 bases had no gene match. Germline loops: CDR1 MNHEY, CDR2 SMNVEV (reference sequence). Written as DNA, the CDR3 is TGTGCCAGCAGTCCCGGGACTAGCGGTCATAATGAGCAGTTCTTC. Encoded protein: CASSPGTSGHNEQFF.

The J gene is TRBJ2-3, the V gene TRBV28, with TRBD2 matching over 9 bases. CDR1 and CDR2 from the germline V gene are MDHEN and SYDVKM. V shed 6 bases, J shed 6 bases, and the junction held 7 bases outside the gene matches. The CDR3 has 14 residues. Here the CDR3 reads CASRSLAGRDTQYF. As DNA, the CDR3 is TGTGCCAGCAGGTCGCTAGCGGGGCGGGATACGCAGTATTTT.

The rearrangement links TRBV11-2 to TRBJ2-2; the match to TRBD1 covers 9 bases. The junction had 12 bases not matched to a gene; V was cut back by 5 bases and J by 5 bases. The CDR3 totals 17 residues. Germline V CDR1 and CDR2: SGHAT, FQNNGV. DNA of the CDR3: TGTGCCAGCAGCCGACATCCGGGACAGGGATCTACCGGGGAGCTGTTTTTT. Translating gives CASSRHPGQGSTGELFF.

Worth noting for this clone: In the same sample, other DNA sequences code for this CDR3. The chain uses TRBV14 and TRBJ1-2; 9 bases are a match to TRBD1. V trimming: 4 bases; J trimming: 8 bases; junction bases outside the gene matches: 5. The CDR3 is made up of 13 amino acids. Germline CDR1 SGHDN, CDR2 FVKESK. The CDR3 bases are TGTGCCAGCAGCCCCCGGACAGGGGACGGCTACACCTTC. Translated: CASSPRTGDGYTF.

The CDR3 is CASSQTGIGGYTF. The CDR3 coding sequence is TGTGCCAGCAGCCAGACAGGTATCGGGGGCTACACCTTC. V usage is TRBV4-2 and J usage is TRBJ1-2; D may be TRBD1 (6 bases). Trimming took 3 bases from V and 8 from J, leaving 13 bases between them. The V gene's germline CDR1 is LGHNA and CDR2 YNFKEQ. The CDR3 length is 13 residues.

This chain connects TRBV28 to TRBJ1-2; 9 positions agree with TRBD1. The CDR3 consists of 14 residues. Germline CDR1 and CDR2: MDHEN and SYDVKM. V shed 5 bases and J 7 bases; nucleotides not matched to a gene: 8. Written as DNA, the CDR3 is TGTGCCAGCAGTGCGCCCGGGACAGGGACTGGCTACACCTTC. It encodes CASSAPGTGTGYTF.

The J gene is TRBJ2-5, the V gene TRBV7-2; D remains unclear. V was clipped by 5 bases and J by 5 bases, with 12 bases between them. Germline V gives CDR1 SGHTA, CDR2 FQGNSA. The CDR3 is 13 amino acids. The CDR3 protein is CASSQDRRETQYF. CDR3 nucleotides: TGTGCCAGCAGCCAAGATAGGCGGGAGACCCAGTACTTC.

The rearrangement uses TRBV7-2 and TRBJ2-7, with D uncertain. CDR3 size: 13 residues. Germline CDR1 reads SGHTA; CDR2 reads FQGNSA. The V and J ends lost 1 base and 1 base respectively, with 5 bases between them. This chain's CDR3 is CASSLGRSYEQYF. CDR3 in DNA: TGTGCCAGCAGCTTAGGTAGATCCTACGAGCAGTACTTC.

For this clone: The same CDR3 also results from other DNA sequences found in this sample. The chain couples TRBV7-2 to TRBJ2-2; possibly TRBD2 for D (5 bases). The germline V and J ends were trimmed by 5 bases and 0 bases, with 13 bases remaining between them. Germline V gene sequence: CDR1 SGHTA, CDR2 FQGNSA. The CDR3 extends over 16 amino acids. The DNA for the CDR3 is TGTGCCAGCAGCCCCTGGACGGGAACGAACACCGGGGAGCTGTTTTTT. This sequence encodes CASSPWTGTNTGELFF.

The chain combines TRBV9 with TRBJ2-3; D is possibly TRBD2 (5 bases). Per the germline V gene, CDR1 is SGDLS and CDR2 is YYNGEE. Trimming left V 0 bases short and J 5 bases short, with 13 bases between. The CDR3 spans 15 residues. The CDR3 sequence: CASSVEIAWEDTQYF. As DNA, the CDR3 is TGTGCCAGCAGCGTAGAAATAGCGTGGGAAGATACGCAGTATTTT.

This clone was recorded only once. The gene calls are TRBV14 and TRBJ2-7; a possible D gene is TRBD1 (6 bases). V lost 4 bases and J lost 5, with 18 bases in between. Per germline, CDR1 SGHDN and CDR2 FVKESK. The CDR3 has 15 amino acids. This CDR3 reads CASSPLQGRTNEQYF. The CDR3 coding sequence is TGTGCCAGCAGCCCCCTACAGGGACGAACGAACGAGCAGTACTTC.

This chain connects TRBV5-4 to TRBJ1-4; perhaps TRBD1 as D (5 bases). Germline V gene sequence: CDR1 SGHNT, CDR2 YYREEE (reference sequence). V lost 4 bases and J lost 8, with 18 bases in between. This CDR3 is 15 amino acids long. CDR3 in DNA: TGTGCCAGCAGCGTGGGGCGGGGTAGAGGCGAAAAACTGTTTTTT. It codes for CASSVGRGRGEKLFF.

The rearrangement uses TRBV27 and TRBJ1-1, with a tentative D call TRBD1 (5 bases). CDR3 length: 14 amino acids. V lost 4 bases and J 0 bases, leaving 9 bases between the germline ends. Germline CDR1 is MNHEY and CDR2 is SMNVEV (reference sequence). CDR3 DNA: TGTGCCAGCAGTTCAGGGTTCATGAACACTGAAGCTTTCTTT. The encoded protein is CASSSGFMNTEAFF.